This paragraph covers one T cell receptor beta chain sequence. This specimen belongs to a study of blood T cell repertoires in COVID-19. CDR3 size: 14 residues. The V gene's germline CDR1 is SGHVS and CDR2 FQNEAQ. Trimming removed 3 bases from V and 0 bases from J, with 7 bases in between. The data were produced by immunoSEQ multiplex PCR, yet TCRdb's version contains in-frame clones alone and is incomplete. The sample contains roughly 200,000 clones, roughly 84% of which appear only once. The sequenced sample was PBMCs or T cells enriched from blood (not recorded which). The gene calls are TRBV7-8 and TRBJ2-3, with D possibly TRBD2 on 5 matching bases. The receptor comes from a man aged 30 to 39 in a cohort exposed to, infected with or recovered from COVID-19 (not recorded which). CDR3 loop: CASSLGVSTDTQYF. The DNA for the CDR3 is TGTGCCAGCAGCTTGGGAGTTAGCACAGATACGCAGTATTTT.